This entry lists 24 T cell receptor beta chains sequenced from one sample in a study of T cells after yellow fever vaccination. Each CDR3 protein is one row after TCRdb ran MiXCR on the 5' RACE reads. Among roughly 240,000 distinct CDR3 sequences listed, approximately 6.7% were seen once. Sample: CD4+ T cells sorted from PBMCs, taken on the day of the yellow fever booster vaccination. All receptors come from a man younger than 45 who received the YFV17D yellow fever vaccine.

V usage is TRBV3-1 and J usage is TRBJ1-6; 11 bases are shared with TRBD1. The V gene end was trimmed by 5 bases and the J gene end by 6 bases; junction bases not matched to a gene: 6. The CDR3 has 16 residues. Germline assignment: CDR1 LGHDT and CDR2 YNNKEL (reference sequence). CDR3 bases: TGTGCCAGCAGCTTTCGGACAGGGGGCTTTAATTCACCCCTCCACTTT. It encodes CASSFRTGGFNSPLHF.

The chain recombines TRBV19 with TRBJ2-4; TRBD1 aligns across 10 bases. The CDR3 loop spans 19 amino acids. Germline trimming cut 5 bases from V and 0 bases from J; bases unmatched to any gene: 13. Looked up from germline, CDR1 is LNHDA and CDR2 is SQIVND (reference sequence). In DNA, the CDR3 is TGTGCCAGTAGTTCCCTCGGGACAGGGGAAGGGATAGCCAAAAACATTCAGTACTTC. Its protein is CASSSLGTGEGIAKNIQYF.

Turning to this clonotype: With a much larger clone just one base away, this may be a read error. This chain uses TRBV20-1 with TRBJ1-1, with unresolved D. V was pared by 5 bases and J by 11 bases, with 18 bases between. Germline CDR1 DFQATT, CDR2 SNEGSKA (reference sequence). The CDR3 runs 12 residues. For the CDR3, the DNA is TGCAGTGCTGCTCGGGAGAGGTGGATGGCTTTCTTT. Translated, it gives CSAARERWMAFF.

In its sample, this clonotype was seen a few times. This chain links TRBV18 with TRBJ2-1; no definite D call. The CDR3 runs to 16 residues. Germline CDR1 is KGHSH and CDR2 is LQKENI. The germline V and J ends were trimmed by 0 bases and 1 base, with 10 bases remaining between them. This chain's CDR3 is CASSPPSTPSYNEQFF. CDR3 bases: TGTGCCAGCTCACCACCGAGTACACCTTCCTACAATGAGCAGTTCTTC.

The chain links TRBV19 to TRBJ1-5; D remains ambiguous. This CDR3 has 14 residues. Between the trimmed V and J ends, which lost 0 bases and 4 bases, there was a span of 7 bases. Germline V gene data show CDR1 as LNHDA and CDR2 as SQIVND (reference sequence). CDR3 sequence: CASSIERANQPQHF. The CDR3, as DNA: TGTGCCAGTAGTATAGAAAGGGCGAATCAGCCCCAGCATTTT.

In this sample, this clonotype turned up many times. V and J are TRBV29-1 and TRBJ2-2, with TRBD2 as a possible D gene (5 bases). V dropped 6 bases and J dropped 5 bases, with 16 bases sitting between them. This CDR3 spans 14 amino acids. CDR1 and CDR2 (germline): SQVTM, ANQGSEA. The CDR3 here is CSVSVSRGTGELFF. The CDR3 region has the DNA TGCAGCGTCTCTGTAAGCCGGGGTACCGGGGAGCTGTTTTTT.

This clonotype appeared a few times. The rearrangement joins TRBV24-1 to TRBJ2-5; D is unresolved. Germline values: CDR1 KGHDR, CDR2 SFDVKD. The CDR3 sequence is 13 residues long. V lost 9 bases and J 5 bases, leaving 15 bases between the germline ends. This CDR3 is CATGSTQGETQYF. The CDR3 region has the DNA TGTGCCACCGGATCAACTCAAGGGGAGACCCAGTACTTC.

This clonotype turned up a few times. The genes are TRBV7-2 and TRBJ2-7; TRBD2 is a possible D gene (6 bases). The CDR3 runs to 14 residues. Germline V gives CDR1 SGHTA, CDR2 FQGNSA. The V end lost 1 base, the J end lost 2 bases, and 9 bases lay between the germline ends. The CDR3 DNA follows: TGTGCCAGCAGCTTAGAACTAGCCCCCTACGAGCAGTACTTC. Amino acids: CASSLELAPYEQYF.

This clonotype came up many times. The V and J genes are TRBV10-1 and TRBJ2-1; the match to TRBD2 covers 7 bases. CDR1 and CDR2 from the germline V gene are WNHNN and SYGVQD (reference sequence). Germline trimming cut 11 bases from V and 7 bases from J; bases unmatched to any gene: 8. This CDR3 comprises 12 residues. CDR3 nucleotide sequence: TGCGCCTCAGGGACTATCGGGAATGAGCAGTTCTTC. This gives the protein CASGTIGNEQFF.

This clonotype was detected a few times. The chain recombines TRBV7-9 with TRBJ2-7; D not certain. Germline V lookup: CDR1 SEHNR, CDR2 FQNEAQ (reference sequence). V lost 3 bases and J 0 bases, leaving 6 bases between the germline ends. This CDR3 is built from 13 residues. CDR3 nucleotides: TGTGCCAGCAGCTTTGTGAGCTCCTACGAGCAGTACTTC. As protein: CASSFVSSYEQYF.

This clonotype has at least ten counts. The rearrangement joins TRBV5-6 to TRBJ2-7; 10 nucleotides agree with TRBD1. CDR3 size: 14 residues. J lost 6 bases, V lost 0 bases, and 3 bases had no gene match. From germline, CDR1 is SGHDT and CDR2 YYEEEE. The CDR3 reads CASSLGQGAFEQYF. In nucleotides, the CDR3 is TGTGCCAGCAGCTTGGGACAGGGGGCGTTCGAGCAGTACTTC.

In this sample, this clonotype turned up a few times. The V gene is TRBV12-3 or TRBV12-4, the J gene TRBJ1-5; D might be TRBD1 (6 bases). The CDR3 covers 13 residues. Trimming stripped 7 bases from V and 5 bases from J, with 12 bases between. CDR3 region: CASNTGIHQPQHF. The CDR3 bases are TGTGCCAGCAATACAGGGATCCATCAGCCCCAGCATTTT.

The CDR3 DNA sequence: TGTGCCAGTACCGGGTCCTACAATGAGCAGTTCTTC. Translated: CASTGSYNEQFF. The V gene is TRBV19, the J gene TRBJ2-1; no clear D gene. Germline CDR1 LNHDA, CDR2 SQIVND (reference sequence). The germline V and J ends were trimmed by 7 bases and 1 base, with 5 bases remaining between them. The CDR3 length is 12 residues.

CDR3 in DNA: TGCAGCGCCTCTTGGACGTCAAGGAACAATGAGCAGTTCTTC. Translated, it gives CSASWTSRNNEQFF. V gene TRBV29-1 combines with J gene TRBJ2-1; D ambiguous. This CDR3 comprises 14 residues. CDR1 is SQVTM, CDR2 ANQGSEA, per germline. V lost 7 bases and J lost 5, with 18 bases in between.

This clonotype has a count of ten or more. This chain uses TRBV15 with TRBJ2-1, with 8 bases aligning to TRBD1. Trimming removed 0 bases from V and 8 bases from J; junction bases left unmatched: 3. CDR1 and CDR2 (germline): LNHNV, YYDKDF (reference sequence). CDR3 length equals 14 residues. The CDR3, as DNA: TGTGCCACCAGCAGAGATCAGGGGGCTTATGAGCAGTTCTTC. This sequence encodes CATSRDQGAYEQFF.

In this sample, this clonotype turned up a few times. The rearrangement uses TRBV12-3 or TRBV12-4 and TRBJ1-2, with 9 bases identical to TRBD1. This CDR3 contains 13 residues. The J segment lost 4 bases and the V segment lost 6 bases, leaving 3 bases of the junction unmatched. CDR3 nucleotides: TGTGCCAGCAGAGCGACAGGGGGCTATGGCTACACCTTC. Its protein product is CASRATGGYGYTF.

This clonotype was counted a few times. This chain links TRBV9 with TRBJ2-3; 9 nucleotides align to TRBD1. In germline, CDR1 is SGDLS, CDR2 YYNGEE. The junction had 4 bases not matched to a gene; V was cut back by 0 bases and J by 2 bases. The CDR3 is 16 amino acids. The CDR3 protein is CASSVVDRGFTDTQYF. For the CDR3, the DNA is TGTGCCAGCAGCGTAGTGGACAGGGGATTCACAGATACGCAGTATTTT. The full variable domain, in which reference TRBV9 and TRBJ2-3 provide the parts outside the CDR3, is DSGVTQTPKHLITATGQRVTLRCSPRSGDLSVYWYQQSLDQGLQFLIQYYNGEERAKGNILERFSAQQFPDLHSELNLSSLELGDSALYFCASSVVDRGFTDTQYFGPGTRLTVL.

This clonotype was counted only a few times. The chain uses TRBV7-2 and TRBJ2-7; no firm D call. CDR3 length: 13 residues. Germline-derived CDR1 and CDR2 are SGHTA and FQGNSA. V lost 2 bases and J lost 5, with 10 bases in between. CDR3 nucleotides: TGTGCCAGCAGCTTATTGAACGGGCACGAGCAGTACTTC. Its protein product is CASSLLNGHEQYF.

This clonotype was detected many times. The chain links TRBV12-3 or TRBV12-4 to TRBJ2-2; TRBD1 or TRBD2 may be the D gene (5 bases each). V lost 3 bases, J lost 6 bases, and 14 bases lay in between. The CDR3 consists of 15 residues. CDR3 sequence reads: CASSFVRGDSGELFF. Written as DNA, the CDR3 is TGTGCCAGCAGTTTTGTCCGGGGCGACTCCGGGGAGCTGTTTTTT.

The rearrangement links TRBV5-4 to TRBJ2-1; D remains unclear. The CDR3 extends over 13 amino acids. Trimming took 4 bases from V and 10 from J, leaving 15 bases between them. Germline CDR1 SGHNT, CDR2 YYREEE (reference sequence). The CDR3 DNA is TGTGCCAGCAGCAAGCAGGACCCTCAAGAGCAGTTCTTC. Encoded protein: CASSKQDPQEQFF.

The CDR3 DNA sequence: TGTGCCTCCAACTCGGGCTCGTGGGGAGGCTACACCTTC. It translates to CASNSGSWGGYTF. This chain joins TRBV7-2 and TRBJ1-2; D unclear. This CDR3 comprises 13 residues. The germline V gene has CDR1 SGHTA and CDR2 FQGNSA. V was shortened by 11 bases and J by 8 bases, with 21 bases between the two germline ends.

The chain has TRBV7-2 and TRBJ1-5; tentative D call: TRBD1 (6 bases). Germline CDR1 reads SGHTA; CDR2 reads FQGNSA. Trimming stripped 1 base from V and 2 bases from J, with 15 bases between. The CDR3 extends over 17 amino acids. In nucleotides, the CDR3 is TGTGCCAGCAGCTTAGGTGGGGGGCAGGCTCGCAATCAGCCCCAGCATTTT. Encoded protein: CASSLGGGQARNQPQHF.

As to this clonotype: This could be a read error, since a much larger clone is one nucleotide away. This chain joins TRBV4-2 and TRBJ2-1; 10 nucleotides match TRBD2. The CDR3 spans 18 residues. The germline CDR1 and CDR2 sequences are LGHNA and YNFKEQ. The V segment lost 0 bases and the J segment 7 bases; nucleotides outside the gene matches: 12. CDR3 bases: TGTGCCAGCAGCCAAGAGTCGGGTGCTAGCGGGAGTTGTAATGAGCAGTTCTTC. Amino acid sequence: CASSQESGASGSCNEQFF.

This chain connects TRBV7-2 to TRBJ2-7, with TRBD2 as a possible D gene (5 bases). CDR1 is SGHTA, CDR2 FQGNSA, per germline. Trimming removed 4 bases at V and 8 bases at J, with 15 bases between. The CDR3 contains 13 residues. CDR3 in DNA: TGTGCCAGCAGCTCCACGGGGTCCACTAAGCAGTACTTC. Translation gives CASSSTGSTKQYF.